One and the same sample provided the 3 T cell receptor beta chains below, sequenced in a study of graft-versus-host responses after intestinal transplantation. Antigens of these TCRs are unknown. Data came from immunoSEQ multiplex PCR; TCRdb stores just in-frame clones and leaves some out. The sample shows fewer than 85,000 clones, more than 70% of them seen only once. The sequences come from unstimulated CD8+ T cells sorted from spleen or lymph node cells, collected before intestinal transplant. Receptors originate from a human donor who received an intestinal transplant.

V and J are TRBV11-3 and TRBJ2-1, with D possibly matching TRBD2 (6 bases). From germline, CDR1 is SGHNT and CDR2 YENEEA. V lost 3 bases and J 3 bases, leaving 15 bases between the germline ends. This CDR3 is built from 16 residues. The DNA for the CDR3 is TGTGCCAGCAGCTTGGAGTCCAGTAGCGGCTACAATGAGCAGTTCTTC. Translating it yields CASSLESSSGYNEQFF.

The J gene is TRBJ2-7, the V gene TRBV5-6; 14 bases fit TRBD2. With 3 bases clipped from V and 5 bases from J, the junction kept 10 bases outside the gene matches. Germline assignment: CDR1 SGHDT and CDR2 YYEEEE. The CDR3 spans 17 residues. DNA of the CDR3: TGTGCCAGCAGCTCGAAGGGACTAGCGGGAGAGGTCGACGAGCAGTACTTC. Its translation is CASSSKGLAGEVDEQYF.

The V call is TRBV4-1, the J call TRBJ2-1; 9 bases are shared with TRBD1. CDR1 and CDR2 from the germline V gene are MGHRA and YSYEKL. This CDR3 comprises 14 residues. V lost 3 bases to trimming and J lost 7 bases; unmatched junction nucleotides: 4. The CDR3 DNA sequence: TGCGCCAGCAGCCAGATACAGGGGGCGAATGAGCAGTTCTTC. It translates to CASSQIQGANEQFF.